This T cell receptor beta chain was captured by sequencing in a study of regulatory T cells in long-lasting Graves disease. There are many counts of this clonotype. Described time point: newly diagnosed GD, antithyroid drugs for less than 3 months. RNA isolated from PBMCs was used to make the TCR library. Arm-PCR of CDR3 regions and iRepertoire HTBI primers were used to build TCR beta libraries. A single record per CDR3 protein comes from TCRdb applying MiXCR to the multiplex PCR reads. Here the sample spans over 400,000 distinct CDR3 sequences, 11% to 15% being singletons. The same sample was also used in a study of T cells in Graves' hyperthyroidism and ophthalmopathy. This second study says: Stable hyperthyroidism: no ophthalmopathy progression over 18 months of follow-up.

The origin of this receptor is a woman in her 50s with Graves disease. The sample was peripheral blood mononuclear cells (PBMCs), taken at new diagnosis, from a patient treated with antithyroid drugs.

The CDR3 DNA is TGTGCCAGCAGTTACTCTGCAAATCAGCCCCAGCATTTT. Translation: CASSYSANQPQHF. The rearrangement links TRBV6-5 to TRBJ1-5; no clear D. The CDR3 has 13 residues. Trimming removed 0 bases from V and 4 bases from J, with 4 bases in between. Germline CDR1 MNHEY, CDR2 SVGAGI.